This TCR beta chain is drawn from a study of blood T cell repertoires in COVID-19 (TCRdb year 2020). Study-wide context: Collaborator samples came from the United States, Italy and Spain and covered acute and convalescent phases of COVID-19. The prospective study material was composed of cDNA or gDNA derived from T cells, B-cell-depleted T cells, or PBMCs. Subjects who had been exposed to COVID-19, were actively infected with it, or had recovered from it provided the deeply sampled blood TCRbeta repertoires that made up the dataset. A freely available public database, intended as a resource for researchers studying the immune response to SARS-CoV-2, is where the repertoires were released. The samples were drawn from two sources: the first 160 participants of the ongoing ImmuneRACE study, and over 950 subjects contributed by 6 global collaborators. A de-identified subject ID, COVID-19 status, age in years and sex were almost always included in the sample metadata. HLA class I and class II types, where available, came from metadata supplied by the sample provider rather than from assay-based typing. The investigation overall reported the following: The amount of clinical and demographic metadata varied by source and participant and was provided uncurated.

The CDR3 covers 14 residues, taking in both the cysteine and the phenylalanine. Only CDR3 DNA is held: 42 bases, read in frame from base 1. Relative to germline, V is missing 3 bases and J is missing 4 bases, with 2 bases of the junction outside any gene match. Via the germline V gene, CDR1 is SGHRS and CDR2 YFSETQ. Remarks on this clone: The clone's antigen remains unknown. Per-base quality was not reported, and no clone a single base away is much larger than it.

The collaborating institutions used their own protocols to collect whole blood in K2EDTA tubes. Collaborator samples were shipped for TCRbeta analysis as frozen whole blood, isolated PBMCs, or DNA extracted from either sample type. The immunoSEQ Assay, a bias-controlled multiplex PCR, was used to amplify TCRbeta CDR3 regions from genomic DNA. The original methods were these. The number of nucleated cells in each sample was estimated from the amplification of reference gene primers within the assay. Sequence reads were collapsed and filtered to measure the absolute abundance of every unique TCRbeta CDR3 rearrangement. For each sample, productive Simpson clonality was calculated as the square root of Simpson's diversity index over productive rearrangements. TCRdb carries this immuneACCESS record with in-frame sequences only. Its versions omit some clonotypes, under half of them owing to an unresolved V gene in the studies checked, with the rest unexplained. V and J calls and clone size are given by that table; D and trimming were obtained from the DNA. The sample yields nearly 200,000 clones; roughly 80% were counted once. The biggest ten clones account for 15% to 20% of the sample.

The TCR comes from a human donor in a cohort sampled during active COVID-19. The sample consisted of peripheral blood. The chain joins TRBV5-1 to TRBJ2-1, and TRBD1 aligns with 9 junction nucleotides. The nucleotide sequence reads TGCGCCAGCAGCTCTGGACAGGGGTACAATGAGCAGTTCTTC. This is translated as CASSSGQGYNEQFF.